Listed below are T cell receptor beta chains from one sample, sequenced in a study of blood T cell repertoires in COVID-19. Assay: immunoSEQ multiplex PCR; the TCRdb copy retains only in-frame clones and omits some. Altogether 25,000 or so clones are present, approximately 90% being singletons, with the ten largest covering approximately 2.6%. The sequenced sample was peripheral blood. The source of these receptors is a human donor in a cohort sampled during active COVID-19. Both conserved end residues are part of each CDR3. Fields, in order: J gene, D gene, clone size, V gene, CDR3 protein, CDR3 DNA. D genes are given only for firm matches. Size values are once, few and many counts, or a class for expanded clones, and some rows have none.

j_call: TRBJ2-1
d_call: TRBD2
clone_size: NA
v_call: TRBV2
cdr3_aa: CASTSGSGGYNEQFF
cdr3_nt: TGTGCCAGCACCAGCGGGAGCGGGGGGTACAATGAGCAGTTCTTC

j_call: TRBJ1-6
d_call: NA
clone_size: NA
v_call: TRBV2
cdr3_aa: CASRELGNSPLHF
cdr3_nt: TGTGCCAGCAGGGAGTTGGGTAATTCACCCCTCCACTTT

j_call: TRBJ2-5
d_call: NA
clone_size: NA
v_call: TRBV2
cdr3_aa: CASSEQKETQYF
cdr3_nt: TGTGCCAGCAGTGAACAGAAAGAGACCCAGTACTTC

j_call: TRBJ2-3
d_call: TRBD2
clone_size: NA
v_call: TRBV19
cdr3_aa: CASAGTSDNTDTQYF
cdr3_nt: TGTGCCAGTGCCGGGACTAGCGACAACACAGATACGCAGTATTTT

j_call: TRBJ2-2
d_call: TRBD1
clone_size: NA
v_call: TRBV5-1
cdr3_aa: CASSLALDRGNTGELFF
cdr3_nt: TGCGCCAGCAGCTTGGCCTTGGACAGGGGGAACACCGGGGAGCTGTTTTTT

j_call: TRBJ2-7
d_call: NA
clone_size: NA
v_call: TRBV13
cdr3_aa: CASSLGSKGTSYEQYF
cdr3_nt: TGTGCCAGCAGCTTAGGGTCAAAGGGGACATCCTACGAGCAGTACTTC

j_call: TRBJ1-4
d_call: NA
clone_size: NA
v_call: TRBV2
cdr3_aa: CASSGSEKLFF
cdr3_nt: TGTGCCAGCAGTGGGAGCGAAAAACTGTTTTTT

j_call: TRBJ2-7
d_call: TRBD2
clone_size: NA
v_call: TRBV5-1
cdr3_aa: CASSLLAGGSYEQYF
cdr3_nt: TGCGCCAGCAGCTTGTTAGCGGGAGGGTCCTACGAGCAGTACTTC

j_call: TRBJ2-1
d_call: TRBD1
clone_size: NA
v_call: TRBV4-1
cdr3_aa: CASSQDYRTGRNNEQFF
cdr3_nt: TGCGCCAGCAGCCAAGATTATAGGACAGGGAGGAACAATGAGCAGTTCTTC

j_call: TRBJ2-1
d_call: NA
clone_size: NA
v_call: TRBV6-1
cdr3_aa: CASSEAVKTGRFF
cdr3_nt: TGTGCCAGCAGTGAAGCCGTAAAAACAGGGAGGTTCTTC

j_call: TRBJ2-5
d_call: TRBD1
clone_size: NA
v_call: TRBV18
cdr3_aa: CASSPGTGEEETQYF
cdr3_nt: TGTGCCAGCTCACCAGGGACAGGGGAAGAAGAGACCCAGTACTTC

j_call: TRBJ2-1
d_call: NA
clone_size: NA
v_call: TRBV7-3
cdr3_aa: CASSLSFSGLNEQFF
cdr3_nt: TGTGCCAGCAGCTTAAGTTTTAGCGGTTTGAATGAGCAGTTCTTC

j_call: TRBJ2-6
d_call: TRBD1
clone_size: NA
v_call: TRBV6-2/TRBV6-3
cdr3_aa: CASSPGTVMNVLTF
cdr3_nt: TGTGCCAGCAGTCCAGGGACAGTGATGAACGTCCTGACTTTC

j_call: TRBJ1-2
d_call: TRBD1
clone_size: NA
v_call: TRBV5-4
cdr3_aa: CASSPWTGNGYTF
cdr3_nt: TGTGCCAGCAGCCCCTGGACAGGGAATGGCTACACCTTC

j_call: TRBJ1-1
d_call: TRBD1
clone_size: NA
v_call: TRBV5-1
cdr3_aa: CASSGGDRGTMNTEAFF
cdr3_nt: TGCGCCAGCAGCGGGGGCGACAGGGGGACGATGAACACTGAAGCTTTCTTT

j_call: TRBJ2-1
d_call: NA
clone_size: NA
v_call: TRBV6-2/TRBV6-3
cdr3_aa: CASSYSEGNEQFF
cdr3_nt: TGTGCCAGCAGTTACTCGGAGGGCAATGAGCAGTTCTTC

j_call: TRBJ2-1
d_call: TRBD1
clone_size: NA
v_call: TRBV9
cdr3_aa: CASSVGDSNNEQFF
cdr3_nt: TGTGCCAGCAGCGTGGGGGACAGTAACAATGAGCAGTTCTTC

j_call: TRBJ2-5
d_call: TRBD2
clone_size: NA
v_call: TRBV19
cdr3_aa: CASSSGTSGAAAQETQYF
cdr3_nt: TGTGCCAGTAGCTCCGGGACTAGCGGGGCAGCGGCCCAAGAGACCCAGTACTTC

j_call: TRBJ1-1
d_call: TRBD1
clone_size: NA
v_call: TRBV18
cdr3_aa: CASSPGQGFATEAFF
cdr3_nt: TGTGCCAGCTCACCGGGACAGGGGTTCGCGACTGAAGCTTTCTTT

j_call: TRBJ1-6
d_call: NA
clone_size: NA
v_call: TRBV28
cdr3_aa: CASSPPDNSPLHF
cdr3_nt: TGTGCCAGCAGCCCCCCGGATAATTCACCCCTCCACTTT

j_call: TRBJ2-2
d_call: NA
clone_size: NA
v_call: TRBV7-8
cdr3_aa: CASSLEVVGTGELFF
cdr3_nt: TGTGCCAGCAGCTTAGAGGTTGTCGGGACCGGGGAGCTGTTTTTT

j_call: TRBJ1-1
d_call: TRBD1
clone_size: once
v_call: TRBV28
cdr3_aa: CASSAGTGVFEAFF
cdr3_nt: TGTGCCAGCAGTGCCGGGACAGGGGTTTTTGAAGCTTTCTTT

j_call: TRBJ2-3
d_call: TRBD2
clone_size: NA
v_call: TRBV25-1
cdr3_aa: CASIPTGTRDTQYF
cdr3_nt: TGTGCCAGCATCCCAACAGGGACTAGGGATACGCAGTATTTT

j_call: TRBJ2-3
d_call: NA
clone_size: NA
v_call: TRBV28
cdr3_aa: CASRGLGRGALGTQYF
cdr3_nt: TGTGCCAGCAGGGGTCTGGGCAGGGGGGCATTAGGTACGCAGTATTTT

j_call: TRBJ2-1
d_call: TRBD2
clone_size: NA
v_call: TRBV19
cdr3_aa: CASSSPGGSYNEQFF
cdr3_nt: TGTGCCAGTTCCAGCCCCGGGGGGAGCTACAATGAGCAGTTCTTC

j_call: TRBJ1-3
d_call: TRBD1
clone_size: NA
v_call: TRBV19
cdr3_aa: CASSKQGSYGNTIYF
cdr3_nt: TGTGCCAGTAGTAAACAGGGGTCTTACGGAAACACCATATATTTT

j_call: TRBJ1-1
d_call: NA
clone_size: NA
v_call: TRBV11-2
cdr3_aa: CASSLTARNTEAFF
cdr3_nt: TGTGCCAGCAGCTTAACTGCGCGAAACACTGAAGCTTTCTTT

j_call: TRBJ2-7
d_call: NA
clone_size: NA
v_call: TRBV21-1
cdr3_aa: CASSTPTGSGFAGGLYEQYF
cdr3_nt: TGTGCCAGCAGCACCCCGACAGGGTCGGGTTTTGCGGGAGGGCTCTACGAGCAGTACTTC

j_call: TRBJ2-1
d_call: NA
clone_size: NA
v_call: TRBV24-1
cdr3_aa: CATSDLETGRNEQFF
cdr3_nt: TGTGCCACCAGTGATTTAGAAACAGGTAGGAATGAGCAGTTCTTC

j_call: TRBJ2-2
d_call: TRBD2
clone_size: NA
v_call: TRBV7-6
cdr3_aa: CASSTRLAGGPSNTGELFF
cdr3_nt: TGTGCCAGCAGCACCCGACTAGCGGGAGGCCCGTCGAACACCGGGGAGCTGTTTTTT

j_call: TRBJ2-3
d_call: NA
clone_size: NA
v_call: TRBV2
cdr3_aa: CASEEAGSTDTQYF
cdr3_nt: TGTGCCAGCGAAGAGGCGGGCTCCACAGATACGCAGTATTTT

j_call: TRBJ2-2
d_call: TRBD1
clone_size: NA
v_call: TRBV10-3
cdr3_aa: CANRDSTNTGELFF
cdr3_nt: TGTGCCAACAGGGACAGCACGAACACCGGGGAGCTGTTTTTT

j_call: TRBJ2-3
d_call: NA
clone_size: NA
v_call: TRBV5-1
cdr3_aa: CASSQLGTDTQYF
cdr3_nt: TGCGCCAGCAGCCAACTAGGTACAGATACGCAGTATTTT

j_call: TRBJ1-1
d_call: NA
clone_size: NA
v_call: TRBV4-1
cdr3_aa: CASSQEPADKDTEAFF
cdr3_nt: TGCGCCAGCAGCCAAGAGCCCGCGGACAAGGACACTGAAGCTTTCTTT

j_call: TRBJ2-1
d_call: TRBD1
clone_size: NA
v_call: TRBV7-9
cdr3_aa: CASSPTQGQDYNEQFF
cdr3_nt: TGTGCCAGCAGCCCTACCCAGGGACAGGACTACAATGAGCAGTTCTTC

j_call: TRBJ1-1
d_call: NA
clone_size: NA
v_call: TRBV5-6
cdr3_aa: CASSLWGVEAFF
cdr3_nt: TGTGCCAGCAGCTTATGGGGGGTTGAAGCTTTCTTT

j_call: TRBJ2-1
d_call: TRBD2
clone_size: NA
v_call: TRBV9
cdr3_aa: CASSLKGLAGGPAYNEQFF
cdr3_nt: TGTGCCAGCAGCCTAAAGGGACTAGCGGGGGGGCCGGCCTACAATGAGCAGTTCTTC

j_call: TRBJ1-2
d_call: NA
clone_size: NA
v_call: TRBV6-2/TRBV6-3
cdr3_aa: CASSYPGYGYTF
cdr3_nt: TGTGCCAGCAGTTACCCCGGCTATGGCTACACCTTC

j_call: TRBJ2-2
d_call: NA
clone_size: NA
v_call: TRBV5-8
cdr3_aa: CASSAYRVSNTGELFF
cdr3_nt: TGTGCCAGCAGCGCGTACAGGGTGTCGAACACCGGGGAGCTGTTTTTT

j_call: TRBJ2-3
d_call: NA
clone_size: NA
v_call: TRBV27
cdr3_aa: CASSLGQTISTDTQYF
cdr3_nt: TGTGCCAGCAGTTTAGGGCAGACAATTAGCACAGATACGCAGTATTTT

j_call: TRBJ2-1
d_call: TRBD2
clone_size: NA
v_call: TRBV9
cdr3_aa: CASRPSGHSYNEQFF
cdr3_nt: TGTGCCAGCAGACCTAGCGGGCACTCCTACAATGAGCAGTTCTTC

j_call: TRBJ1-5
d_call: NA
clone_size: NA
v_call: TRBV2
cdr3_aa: CASSEGFAGVRRSAQHF
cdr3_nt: TGTGCCAGCAGTGAAGGGTTCGCGGGCGTTCGCAGGTCAGCCCAGCATTTT

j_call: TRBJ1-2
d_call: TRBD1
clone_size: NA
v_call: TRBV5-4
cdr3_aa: CASSVNRGVMNYGYTF
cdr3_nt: TGTGCCAGCAGCGTCAACAGGGGGGTTATGAACTATGGCTACACCTTC

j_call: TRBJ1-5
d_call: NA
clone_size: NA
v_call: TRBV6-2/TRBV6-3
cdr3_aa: CASSFQRSGVYNQPQHF
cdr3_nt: TGTGCCAGCAGTTTCCAGAGATCAGGCGTGTACAATCAGCCCCAGCATTTT

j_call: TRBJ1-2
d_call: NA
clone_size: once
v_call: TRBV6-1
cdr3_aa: CASSEGASLEGYTF
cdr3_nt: TGTGCCAGCAGTGAAGGAGCGTCATTAGAAGGCTACACCTTC

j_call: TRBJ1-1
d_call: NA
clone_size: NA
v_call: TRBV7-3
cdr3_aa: CASSFTPGVGEAFF
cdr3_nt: TGTGCCAGCAGCTTTACCCCAGGGGTCGGCGAAGCTTTCTTT

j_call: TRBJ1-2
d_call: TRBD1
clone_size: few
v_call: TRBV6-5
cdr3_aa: CASSYQFGTVYTF
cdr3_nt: TGTGCCAGCAGTTACCAGTTCGGGACAGTGTACACCTTC

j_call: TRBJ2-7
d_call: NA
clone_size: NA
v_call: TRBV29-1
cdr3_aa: CSVDVPGSYEQYF
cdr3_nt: TGCAGCGTTGATGTACCGGGCTCCTACGAGCAGTACTTC

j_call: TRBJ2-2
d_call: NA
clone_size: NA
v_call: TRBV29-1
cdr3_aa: CSVETRSGELFF
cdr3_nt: TGCAGCGTTGAAACTAGATCCGGGGAGCTGTTTTTT

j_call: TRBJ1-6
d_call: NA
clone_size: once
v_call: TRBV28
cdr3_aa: CASRRDYNSPLHF
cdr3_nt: TGTGCCAGCCGCCGGGACTATAATTCACCCCTCCACTTT

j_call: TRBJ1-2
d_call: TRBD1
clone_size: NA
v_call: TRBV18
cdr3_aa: CASSAGGGDGYTF
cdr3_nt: TGTGCCAGCTCAGCAGGGGGCGGGGATGGCTACACCTTC

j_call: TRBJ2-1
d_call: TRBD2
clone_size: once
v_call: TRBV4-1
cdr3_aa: CASSQTGGSYNEQFF
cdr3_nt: TGCGCCAGCAGCCAAACGGGAGGGTCCTACAATGAGCAGTTCTTC

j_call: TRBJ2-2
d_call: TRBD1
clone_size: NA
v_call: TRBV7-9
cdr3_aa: CASGTGSTGELFF
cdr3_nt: TGTGCCAGCGGGACAGGGAGCACCGGGGAGCTGTTTTTT

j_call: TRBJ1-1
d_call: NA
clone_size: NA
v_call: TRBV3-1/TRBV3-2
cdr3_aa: CASSQQGSAFF
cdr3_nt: TGTGCCAGCAGCCAACAGGGCTCAGCTTTCTTT

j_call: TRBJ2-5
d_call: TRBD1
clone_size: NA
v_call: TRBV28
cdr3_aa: CASSTRTGGAEETQYF
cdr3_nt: TGTGCCAGCAGTACCCGGACAGGGGGGGCTGAAGAGACCCAGTACTTC

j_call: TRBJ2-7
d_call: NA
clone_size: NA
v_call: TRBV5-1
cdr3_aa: CASSSLTGFEQYF
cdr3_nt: TGCGCCAGCAGCTCTCTTACAGGTTTCGAGCAGTACTTC

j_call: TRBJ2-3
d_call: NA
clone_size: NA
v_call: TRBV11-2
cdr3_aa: CASSLGGGRLTDTQYF
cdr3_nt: TGTGCCAGCAGCTTAGGGGGGGGGCGCTTAACAGATACGCAGTATTTT

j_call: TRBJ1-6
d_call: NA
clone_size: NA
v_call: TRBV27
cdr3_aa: CASSLKTVFGGRNNSPLHF
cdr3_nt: TGTGCCAGCAGTTTAAAGACCGTCTTTGGGGGCCGCAATAATTCACCCCTCCACTTT

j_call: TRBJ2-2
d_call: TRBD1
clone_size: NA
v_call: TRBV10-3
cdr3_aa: CAMNRGTNTGELFF
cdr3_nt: TGTGCCATGAACAGGGGCACGAACACCGGGGAGCTGTTTTTT